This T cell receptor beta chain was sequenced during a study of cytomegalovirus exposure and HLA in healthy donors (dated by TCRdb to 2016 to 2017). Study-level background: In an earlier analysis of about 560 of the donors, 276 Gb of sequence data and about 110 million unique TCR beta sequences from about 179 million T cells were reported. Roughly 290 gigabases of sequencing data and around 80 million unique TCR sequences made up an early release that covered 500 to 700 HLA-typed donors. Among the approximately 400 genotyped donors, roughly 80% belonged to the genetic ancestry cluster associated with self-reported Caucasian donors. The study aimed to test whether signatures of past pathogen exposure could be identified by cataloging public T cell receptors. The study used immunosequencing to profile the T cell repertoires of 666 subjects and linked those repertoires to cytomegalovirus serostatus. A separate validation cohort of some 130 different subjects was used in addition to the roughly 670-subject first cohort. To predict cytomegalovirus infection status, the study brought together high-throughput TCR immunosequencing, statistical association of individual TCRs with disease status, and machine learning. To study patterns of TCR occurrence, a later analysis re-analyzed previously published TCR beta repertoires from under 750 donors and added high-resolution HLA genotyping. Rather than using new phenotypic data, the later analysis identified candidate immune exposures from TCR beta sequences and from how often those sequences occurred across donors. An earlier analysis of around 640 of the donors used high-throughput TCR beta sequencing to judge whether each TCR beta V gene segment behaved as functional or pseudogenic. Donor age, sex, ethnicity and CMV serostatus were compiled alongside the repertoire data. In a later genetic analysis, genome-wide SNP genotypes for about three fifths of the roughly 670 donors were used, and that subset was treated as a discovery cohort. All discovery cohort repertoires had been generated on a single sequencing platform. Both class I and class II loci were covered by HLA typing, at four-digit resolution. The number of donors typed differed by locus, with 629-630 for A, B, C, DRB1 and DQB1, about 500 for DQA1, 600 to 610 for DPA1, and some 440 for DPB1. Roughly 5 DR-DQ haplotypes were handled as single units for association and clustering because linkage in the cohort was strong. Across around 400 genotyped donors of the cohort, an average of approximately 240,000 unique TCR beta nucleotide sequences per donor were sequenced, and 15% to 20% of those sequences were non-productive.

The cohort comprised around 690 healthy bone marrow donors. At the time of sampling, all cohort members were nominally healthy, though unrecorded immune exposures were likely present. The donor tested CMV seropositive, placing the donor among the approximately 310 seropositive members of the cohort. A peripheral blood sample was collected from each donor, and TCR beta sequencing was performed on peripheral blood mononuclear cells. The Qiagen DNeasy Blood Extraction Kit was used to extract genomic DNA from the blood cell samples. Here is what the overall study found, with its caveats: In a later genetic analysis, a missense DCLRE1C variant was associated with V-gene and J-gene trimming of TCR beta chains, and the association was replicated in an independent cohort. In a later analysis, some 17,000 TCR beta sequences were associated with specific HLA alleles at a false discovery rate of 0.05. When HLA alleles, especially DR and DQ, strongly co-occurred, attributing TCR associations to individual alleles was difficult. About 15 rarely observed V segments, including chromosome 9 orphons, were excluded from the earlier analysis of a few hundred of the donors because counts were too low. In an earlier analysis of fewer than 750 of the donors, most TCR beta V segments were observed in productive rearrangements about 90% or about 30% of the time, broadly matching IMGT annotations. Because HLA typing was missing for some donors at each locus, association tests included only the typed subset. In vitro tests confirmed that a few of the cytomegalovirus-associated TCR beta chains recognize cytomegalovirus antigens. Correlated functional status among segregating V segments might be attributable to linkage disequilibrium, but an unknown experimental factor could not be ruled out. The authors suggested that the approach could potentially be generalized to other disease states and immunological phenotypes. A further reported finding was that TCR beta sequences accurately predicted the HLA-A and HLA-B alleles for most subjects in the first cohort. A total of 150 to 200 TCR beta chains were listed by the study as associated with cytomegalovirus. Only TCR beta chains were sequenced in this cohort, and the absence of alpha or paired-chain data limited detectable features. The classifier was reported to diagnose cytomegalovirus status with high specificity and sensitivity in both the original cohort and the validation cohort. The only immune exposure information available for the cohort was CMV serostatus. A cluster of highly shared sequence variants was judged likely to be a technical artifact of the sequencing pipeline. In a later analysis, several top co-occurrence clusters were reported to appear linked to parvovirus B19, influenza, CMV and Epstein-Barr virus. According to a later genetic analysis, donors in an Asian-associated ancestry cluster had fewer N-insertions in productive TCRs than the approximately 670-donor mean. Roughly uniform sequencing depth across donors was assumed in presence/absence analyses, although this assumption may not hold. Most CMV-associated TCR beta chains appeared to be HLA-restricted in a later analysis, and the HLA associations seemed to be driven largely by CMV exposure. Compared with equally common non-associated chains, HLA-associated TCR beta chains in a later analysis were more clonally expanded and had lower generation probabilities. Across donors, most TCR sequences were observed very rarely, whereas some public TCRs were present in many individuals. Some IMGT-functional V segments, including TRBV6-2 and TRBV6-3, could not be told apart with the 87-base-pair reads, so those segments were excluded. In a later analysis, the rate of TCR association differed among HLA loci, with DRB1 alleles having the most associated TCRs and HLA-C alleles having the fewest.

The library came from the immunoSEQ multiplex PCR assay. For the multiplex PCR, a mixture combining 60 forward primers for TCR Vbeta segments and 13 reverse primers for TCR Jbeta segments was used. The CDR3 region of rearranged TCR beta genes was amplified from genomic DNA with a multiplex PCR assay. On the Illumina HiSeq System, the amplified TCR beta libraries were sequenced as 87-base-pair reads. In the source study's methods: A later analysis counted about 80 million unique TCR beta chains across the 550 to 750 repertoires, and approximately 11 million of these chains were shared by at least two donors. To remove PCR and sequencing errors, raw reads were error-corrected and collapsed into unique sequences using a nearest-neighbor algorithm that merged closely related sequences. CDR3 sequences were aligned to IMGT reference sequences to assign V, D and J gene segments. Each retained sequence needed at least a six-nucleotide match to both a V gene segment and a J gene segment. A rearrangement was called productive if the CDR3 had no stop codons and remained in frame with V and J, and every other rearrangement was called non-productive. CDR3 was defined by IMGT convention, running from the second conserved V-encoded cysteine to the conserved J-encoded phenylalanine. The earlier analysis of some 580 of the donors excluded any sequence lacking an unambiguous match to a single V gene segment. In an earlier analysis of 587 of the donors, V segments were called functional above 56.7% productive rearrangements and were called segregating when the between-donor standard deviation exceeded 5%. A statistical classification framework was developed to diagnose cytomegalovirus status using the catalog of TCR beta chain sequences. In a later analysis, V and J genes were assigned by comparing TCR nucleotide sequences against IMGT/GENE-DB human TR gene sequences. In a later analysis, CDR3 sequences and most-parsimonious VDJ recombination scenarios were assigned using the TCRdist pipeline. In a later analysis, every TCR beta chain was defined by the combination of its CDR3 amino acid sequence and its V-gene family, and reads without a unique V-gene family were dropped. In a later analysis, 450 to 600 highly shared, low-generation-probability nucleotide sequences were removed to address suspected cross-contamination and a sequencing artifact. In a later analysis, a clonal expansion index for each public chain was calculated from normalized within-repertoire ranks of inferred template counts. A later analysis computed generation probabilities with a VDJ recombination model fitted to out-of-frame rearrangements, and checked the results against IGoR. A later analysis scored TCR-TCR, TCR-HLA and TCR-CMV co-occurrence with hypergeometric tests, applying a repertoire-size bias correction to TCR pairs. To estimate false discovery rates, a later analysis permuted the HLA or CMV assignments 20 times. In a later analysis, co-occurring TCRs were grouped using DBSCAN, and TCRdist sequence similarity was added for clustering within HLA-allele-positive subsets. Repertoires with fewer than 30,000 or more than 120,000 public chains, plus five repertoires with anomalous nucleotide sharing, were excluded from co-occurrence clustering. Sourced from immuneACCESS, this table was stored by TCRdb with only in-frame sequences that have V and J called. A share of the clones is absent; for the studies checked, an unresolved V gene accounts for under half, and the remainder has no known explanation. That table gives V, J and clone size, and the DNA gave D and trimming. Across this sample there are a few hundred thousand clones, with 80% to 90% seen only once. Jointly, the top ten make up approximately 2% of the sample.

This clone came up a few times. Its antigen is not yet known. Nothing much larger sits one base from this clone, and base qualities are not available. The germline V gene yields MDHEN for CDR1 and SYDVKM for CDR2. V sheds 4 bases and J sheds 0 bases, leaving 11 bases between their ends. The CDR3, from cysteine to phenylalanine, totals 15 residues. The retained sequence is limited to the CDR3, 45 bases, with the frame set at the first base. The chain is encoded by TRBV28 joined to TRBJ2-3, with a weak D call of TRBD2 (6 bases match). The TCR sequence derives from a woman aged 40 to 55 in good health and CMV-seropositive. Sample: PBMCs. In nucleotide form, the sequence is TGTGCCAGCAGTTCGCCCGGGACTAGCACAGATACGCAGTATTTT. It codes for CASSSPGTSTDTQYF.